The sequence of this T cell receptor (beta chain) was determined in a study of response to subunit inactivated influenza vaccine. Findings and caveats of the study: Each seasonal influenza vaccination recruits few new T cells, the authors suggested.

Germline CDR1 is MNHNS and CDR2 is SASEGT. CDR3 length: 15 residues. Trimming removed 7 bases from V and 7 bases from J; junction bases left unmatched: 15. This clonotype was recorded many times. Its target is not known. TCRdb re-called the RT-PCR reads with MiXCR, one entry per CDR3 protein. The sample contains more than 550,000 distinct CDR3 sequences, around 11% of which appear only once. V and J are TRBV6-1 and TRBJ2-7, with 8 bases that match TRBD1. This specimen was PBMCs from blood, taken on the day of vaccination. The sequence was obtained from a man aged 45-65 years who received an inactivated influenza vaccine. CDR3 amino acids: CASTRNRGAGVEQYF. CDR3 sequence (DNA): TGTGCCAGCACCAGAAACAGGGGGGCTGGTGTAGAGCAGTACTTC.